Listed here are 29 T cell receptor beta chains from one sample, sequenced in a study of blood T cell repertoires in COVID-19. TCRdb keeps only in-frame clones here, not all; method: immunoSEQ multiplex PCR. The data show 180,000 or so clones, approximately 83% seen once. The sample consisted of PBMCs or T cells enriched from blood (not recorded which). These TCRs come from a woman aged 55-69 years who had recovered from COVID-19.

The genes are TRBV9 and TRBJ2-3; 8 bases match TRBD2. CDR3 length: 15 residues. The trim removed 3 bases at V and 2 bases at J, leaving 5 bases unmatched. Germline-derived CDR1 and CDR2 are SGDLS and YYNGEE. The CDR3 DNA is TGTGCCAGCAGCGGTACTAGCGGACCCACAGATACGCAGTATTTT. As protein: CASSGTSGPTDTQYF.

This chain uses TRBV18 with TRBJ2-1; 7 bases are a match to TRBD2. V gave up 3 bases and J gave up 0 bases; unmatched junction bases: 8. Germline-derived CDR1 and CDR2 are KGHSH and LQKENI. The CDR3 has 17 amino acids. The CDR3 here is CASSPEPLANSYNEQFF. DNA for the CDR3: TGTGCCAGCTCACCCGAGCCACTAGCGAACTCCTACAATGAGCAGTTCTTC.

V usage is TRBV7-9 and J usage is TRBJ2-7; tentatively, D is TRBD2 (5 bases). Germline V CDR1 and CDR2: SEHNR, FQNEAQ (reference sequence). This CDR3 spans 13 amino acids. V was clipped by 4 bases and J by 2 bases, with 9 bases between them. The CDR3 DNA reads as TGTGCCAGCAGCTCCTCCGGGGCCTACGAGCAGTACTTC. This sequence encodes CASSSSGAYEQYF.

The V gene is TRBV15, the J gene TRBJ1-2; perhaps TRBD1 as D (6 bases). The V gene lost 0 bases and the J gene lost 6 bases, with 11 bases spanning the gap. The CDR3 is made up of 14 amino acids. Germline CDR1 reads LNHNV; CDR2 reads YYDKDF (reference sequence). CDR3 residues: CATSREPGEDGYTF. Here the CDR3 DNA reads TGTGCCACCAGCAGAGAGCCAGGGGAAGATGGCTACACCTTC.

The chain employs TRBV9 and TRBJ2-7, with TRBD2 identical over 7 bases. The V gene end was trimmed by 0 bases and the J gene end by 3 bases; junction bases not matched to a gene: 3. There are 14 residues in the CDR3. Germline-derived CDR1 and CDR2 are SGDLS and YYNGEE. CDR3 region: CASSVARGVYEQYF. In nucleotides, the CDR3 is TGTGCCAGCAGCGTAGCACGGGGGGTCTACGAGCAGTACTTC.

V is TRBV5-1 and J is TRBJ2-1, with D unresolved. Between the trimmed V and J ends, which lost 4 bases and 7 bases, there was a span of 18 bases. The CDR3 has 15 residues. In germline, CDR1 is SGHRS, CDR2 YFSETQ. CDR3 region: CASSPALYHGNEQFF. The DNA for the CDR3 is TGCGCCAGCAGCCCCGCCCTCTACCACGGGAATGAGCAGTTCTTC.

This chain joins TRBV4-1 and TRBJ1-6; 9 bases agree with TRBD1. Germline V CDR1 and CDR2: MGHRA, YSYEKL. Trimming took 3 bases from V and 9 from J; bases not matched to a gene: 12. The CDR3 is 17 residues long. In DNA, the CDR3 is TGCGCCAGCAGCCAGGACGGCGCCGGGACAGGGATTTCACCCCTCCACTTT. Amino acids: CASSQDGAGTGISPLHF.

The rearrangement links TRBV3-1 (or the pseudogene TRBV3-2) to TRBJ2-3; TRBD1 matches at 9 bases. Trimming cost V 4 bases and J 10 bases; bases outside gene matches: 9. In germline, CDR1 is LGHDT, CDR2 YNNKEL (reference sequence). The CDR3 runs to 14 residues. The CDR3, as DNA: TGTGCCAGCAGCCCGAGCACTAGGACAGGGGCGCAGTATTTT. Protein: CASSPSTRTGAQYF.

The chain recombines TRBV24-1 with TRBJ2-7; TRBD1 agrees at 9 bases. Per the germline V gene, CDR1 is KGHDR and CDR2 is SFDVKD. V shed 8 bases and J 6 bases; nucleotides not matched to a gene: 7. This CDR3 has 13 residues. CDR3 bases: TGTGCCACCAAAAGGGACAGGGTATTCGAGCAGTACTTC. Translated: CATKRDRVFEQYF.

The chain links TRBV20-1 to TRBJ2-7; 8 bases agree with TRBD2. The CDR3 has 14 residues. The J segment lost 2 bases and the V segment lost 3 bases, leaving 6 bases of the junction unmatched. CDR1 is DFQATT and CDR2 is SNEGSKA in the germline V gene (reference sequence). CDR3 protein: CSASSSGSTYEQYF. The DNA of the CDR3 is TGCAGTGCTAGTTCTAGCGGGTCAACCTACGAGCAGTACTTC.

There are a few counts of this clone. The chain joins TRBV5-1 to TRBJ1-6; D not resolved. This CDR3 has 14 amino acids. The germline V and J ends were trimmed by 7 bases and 0 bases, with 8 bases remaining between them. Germline values: CDR1 SGHRS, CDR2 YFSETQ. The CDR3: CASGLSSYNSPLHF. In DNA, the CDR3 is TGCGCCAGCGGTCTAAGCTCCTATAATTCACCCCTCCACTTT.

The rearrangement uses TRBV1 and TRBJ1-5. TRBV1 is labeled a pseudogene. The CDR3 has 13 residues. The CDR3, as DNA: TGCACCAGCAGCCAGGAGGGGCCTCAGCCCCAGCATTTT. It encodes CTSSQEGPQPQHF.

The V gene is TRBV18, the J gene TRBJ1-5, with D uncertain. Germline CDR1 is KGHSH and CDR2 is LQKENI. V dropped 2 bases and J dropped 2 bases, with 7 bases sitting between them. The CDR3 contains 14 residues. The CDR3 here is CASSPITGNQPQHF. CDR3 in DNA: TGTGCCAGCTCACCAATCACAGGCAATCAGCCCCAGCATTTT.

This clone was recorded at least ten times. V gene TRBV11-1 combines with J gene TRBJ2-7; perhaps TRBD1 as D (6 bases). The CDR3 is 16 residues long. Germline CDR1 SGHAT, CDR2 FQDESV (reference sequence). Trimming stripped 0 bases from V and 3 bases from J, with 15 bases between. The CDR3 bases are TGTGCCAGCAGCTTAGCTGGACAGCCTCCTATCTACGAGCAGTACTTC. The encoded protein is CASSLAGQPPIYEQYF.

The chain carries TRBV19 and TRBJ1-5, with 8 bases aligning to TRBD1. This CDR3 region has 15 residues. Unmatched junction bases numbered 3, after V lost 3 bases and J lost 2 bases. Germline values: CDR1 LNHDA, CDR2 SQIVND (reference sequence). In DNA form, the CDR3 reads TGTGCCAGTAGTATTGGGACAGGCGGCAATCAGCCCCAGCATTTT. It codes for CASSIGTGGNQPQHF.

This clone has only one observation. The chain employs TRBV10-3 and TRBJ1-2; perhaps TRBD1 as D (6 bases). The CDR3 is 15 residues long. Trimming left V 3 bases short and J 4 bases short, with 15 bases between. CDR1 is ENHRY, CDR2 SYGVKD, per germline. This CDR3 is CAISDVGHLGYGYTF. The DNA for the CDR3 is TGTGCCATCAGTGACGTGGGACATTTGGGCTATGGCTACACCTTC.

CDR3: CASSRTDRGDQPQHF. The CDR3 region has the DNA TGTGCCAGTAGTAGAACGGACAGGGGGGATCAGCCCCAGCATTTT. The chain combines TRBV19 with TRBJ1-5, with 10 nucleotides matching TRBD1. Germline CDR1 LNHDA, CDR2 SQIVND (reference sequence). Trimming cost V 4 bases and J 5 bases; bases outside gene matches: 5. The CDR3 is 15 amino acids.

The chain is built from TRBV6-5 and TRBJ1-1, with a possible D match to TRBD1 (6 bases). CDR1 MNHEY and CDR2 SVGAGI come from the germline V gene. This CDR3 comprises 12 residues. V lost 5 bases and J lost 6, with 10 bases in between. The chain's CDR3 is CASSLQGAEAFF. DNA of the CDR3: TGTGCCAGCAGTCTACAGGGCGCTGAAGCTTTCTTT.

The genes are TRBV2 and TRBJ1-2, with D maybe TRBD1 (5 bases). CDR1 and CDR2 from the germline V gene are SNHLY and FYNNEI. The CDR3 extends over 14 amino acids. Trimming shortened V by 1 base and J by 7 bases, and 13 bases separated the two germline ends. CDR3 sequence reads: CASSEGQGWFGYTF. CDR3 nucleotides: TGTGCCAGCAGTGAAGGGCAGGGTTGGTTTGGCTACACCTTC.

There are a few counts of this clone. The chain employs TRBV2 and TRBJ1-6; 9 bases are shared with TRBD1. This CDR3 contains 15 residues. V dropped 6 bases and J dropped 8; count of bases not matched to a gene: 8. Germline values: CDR1 SNHLY, CDR2 FYNNEI. CDR3 bases: TGTGCCAGCAGCTGGACAGGGGATGCTTATTCACCCCTCCACTTT. Its translation is CASSWTGDAYSPLHF. Complete variable domain (other parts from reference TRBV2 and TRBJ1-6): EPEVTQTPSHQVTQMGQEVILRCVPISNHLYFYWYRQILGQKVEFLVSFYNNEISEKSEIFDDQFSVERPDGSNFTLKIRSTKLEDSAMYFCASSWTGDAYSPLHFGNGTRLTVT.

This clone was counted a single time. The genes are TRBV7-2 and TRBJ1-4, with 7 bases lining up with TRBD1. The V and J ends lost 2 bases and 5 bases, in that order; junction bases with no gene match: 8. This CDR3 region has 16 residues. CDR1 and CDR2 from the germline V gene are SGHTA and FQGNSA. Here the CDR3 reads CASSLTLTGLNEKLFF. CDR3 coding DNA: TGTGCCAGCAGCTTAACCCTGACAGGGTTGAATGAAAAACTGTTTTTT.

V and J are TRBV28 and TRBJ2-7, with 8 positions matching TRBD1. Germline assignment: CDR1 MDHEN and CDR2 SYDVKM. The CDR3 length is 15 residues. With 7 bases clipped from V and 0 bases from J, the junction kept 8 bases outside the gene matches. The CDR3 region has the DNA TGTGCCAGCATCCCCGGGACAGGTTCCTCCTACGAGCAGTACTTC. Protein sequence: CASIPGTGSSYEQYF. Supplemented by reference TRBV28 and TRBJ2-7, the full variable domain reads DVKVTQSSRYLVKRTGEKVFLECVQDMDHENMFWYRQDPGLGLRLIYFSYDVKMKEKGDIPEGYSVSREKKERFSLILESASTNQTSMYLCASIPGTGSSYEQYFGPGTRLTVT.

This chain links TRBV28 with TRBJ1-2, with unresolved D. The CDR3 runs 12 residues. The germline CDR1 and CDR2 sequences are MDHEN and SYDVKM. V was trimmed by 1 base and J by 4 bases, leaving 4 bases between them. CDR3 sequence (DNA): TGTGCCAGCAGTTTATTCGGCTATGGCTACACCTTC. It translates to CASSLFGYGYTF.

This chain links TRBV2 with TRBJ1-2; D remains ambiguous. Germline-derived CDR1 and CDR2 are SNHLY and FYNNEI. Trimming shortened V by 4 bases and J by 7 bases, and 13 bases separated the two germline ends. This CDR3 is built from 13 residues. This CDR3 reads CASSVRGQGGYTF. For the CDR3, the DNA is TGTGCCAGCAGTGTGAGAGGGCAAGGTGGCTACACCTTC. The full variable domain, its missing parts supplied by reference TRBV2 and TRBJ1-2, is EPEVTQTPSHQVTQMGQEVILRCVPISNHLYFYWYRQILGQKVEFLVSFYNNEISEKSEIFDDQFSVERPDGSNFTLKIRSTKLEDSAMYFCASSVRGQGGYTFGSGTRLTVV.

The genes are TRBV30 and TRBJ1-1; D gene unclear. CDR1 and CDR2 from the germline V gene are GTSNPN and SVGIG (reference sequence). The V and J ends lost 2 bases and 6 bases respectively, with 10 bases between them. The CDR3 runs to 12 residues. CDR3 in DNA: TGTGCCTGGAGTTTACGGGGTCCTGAAGCTTTCTTT. Its translation: CAWSLRGPEAFF. Full variable domain (rest looked up from reference TRBV30 and TRBJ1-1): SQTIHQWPATLVQPVGSPLSLECTVEGTSNPNLYWYRQAAGRGLQLLFYSVGIGQISSEVPQNLSASRPQDRQFILSSKKLLLSDSGFYLCAWSLRGPEAFFGQGTRLTVV.

The V gene is TRBV5-8, the J gene TRBJ2-3, with unresolved D. Looked up from germline, CDR1 is SGHTS and CDR2 is YDEGEE. The V gene lost 1 base and the J gene lost 4 bases, with 4 bases spanning the gap. This CDR3 has 12 amino acids. The CDR3 DNA reads as TGTGCCAGCAGCTTGCTCGCAGATACGCAGTATTTT. This gives the protein CASSLLADTQYF.

V is TRBV3-1 (or the pseudogene TRBV3-2) and J is TRBJ1-6, with D possibly matching TRBD1 (5 bases). This CDR3 spans 15 amino acids. The V and J ends lost 1 base and 9 bases respectively, with 13 bases between them. Germline V gene sequence: CDR1 LGHDT, CDR2 YNNKEL (reference sequence). CDR3 in amino acids: CASSQGGGWGSPLHF. The CDR3 nucleotides are TGTGCCAGCAGCCAAGGCGGGGGTTGGGGTTCACCCCTCCACTTT.

The V gene is TRBV2, the J gene TRBJ2-3; maybe TRBD2 (6 bases). CDR3 length: 15 amino acids. The germline gives CDR1 SNHLY, CDR2 FYNNEI. V lost 6 bases and J lost 0, with 13 bases in between. DNA for the CDR3: TGTGCCAGCAGCGGGGGTGCTGCTAGCACAGATACGCAGTATTTT. It specifies CASSGGAASTDTQYF.

The V gene is TRBV29-1, the J gene TRBJ2-1; 11 bases are a match to TRBD2. The length of the CDR3 is 13 residues. Unmatched junction bases numbered 5, after V lost 5 bases and J lost 8 bases. Germline CDR1 is SQVTM and CDR2 is ANQGSEA. CDR3 loop: CSVRTSGFHEQFF. The CDR3 DNA sequence: TGCAGCGTTAGGACTAGCGGGTTCCATGAGCAGTTCTTC.